Listed below are T cell receptor beta chains from one sample, sequenced in a study of T cell changes during pregnancy in multiple sclerosis. Some clones are missing from TCRdb's copy, which holds only in-frame ones; the method was immunoSEQ multiplex PCR. The sample has 60,000 or so clones; over 85% are singletons. Sequenced material: CD4+ T cells from peripheral blood mononuclear cells, taken before pregnancy. Receptors originate from a female donor with multiple sclerosis, enrolled in a pregnancy study. Each CDR3 is given with its conserved first and last residue. The order of the fields is D gene, clone size, J gene, V gene, CDR3 DNA, CDR3 protein. A D gene is named only where the DNA matches it firmly. Some rows have no size entry. The others give once, few or many, or a class for an expanded clone.

TRBD2 . TRBJ2-1 TRBV7-3 TGTGCCAGCAGCTTAAGGGGACTAGCGGGATACAATGAGCAGTTCTTC CASSLRGLAGYNEQFF
TRBD2 few TRBJ2-3 TRBV28 TGTGCCAGCACCCTCGGCAGGGGGCTAGGAGTAGCGGGAGGGCCGGCGGGAGATACGCAGTATTTT CASTLGRGLGVAGGPAGDTQYF
. . TRBJ1-5 TRBV28 TGTGCCAGCAGTTCACCCTCCGGACTGGGCAATCAGCCCCAGCATTTT CASSSPSGLGNQPQHF
TRBD2 . TRBJ2-1 TRBV19 TGTGCCAGTCATGGACTAGCGAAGTACAATGAGCAGTTCTTC CASHGLAKYNEQFF
. . TRBJ2-7 TRBV20-1 TGCAGTGCTAGACAGATTTACGAGCAGTACTTC CSARQIYEQYF
TRBD1 . TRBJ1-1 TRBV5-6 TGTGCCAGCAGCTCGCCTGACAGGGCGAACACTGAAGCTTTCTTT CASSSPDRANTEAFF
. once TRBJ1-2 TRBV5-6 TGTGCCAGCAGCTTGCTGGGCACCAGCTATGGCTACACCTTC CASSLLGTSYGYTF
. . TRBJ2-2 TRBV18 TGTGCCAGCTCACCACTAGTTGCAACGAACACCGGGGAGCTGTTTTTT CASSPLVATNTGELFF
. . TRBJ1-5 TRBV7-9 TGTGCCAGCAGCAAACAGGATCAGCCCCAGCATTTT CASSKQDQPQHF
TRBD2 . TRBJ2-1 TRBV29-1 TGCAGCGGGGGGGGAGGGTACAATGAGCAGTTCTTC CSGGGGYNEQFF
TRBD1 once TRBJ2-1 TRBV11-1 TGTGCCAGCAGTGGGACAGGGCTACCACTTGGGAACAATGAGCAGTTCTTC CASSGTGLPLGNNEQFF
TRBD2 . TRBJ2-5 TRBV19 TGTGCCAGTAGTCCGTTGGGGCCTAGCGGACAGTACTTC CASSPLGPSGQYF
TRBD2 . TRBJ2-7 TRBV5-1 TGCGCCAGCAGCTTGGTAATGGGCCTAGCGGACTCCTACGAGCAGTACTTC CASSLVMGLADSYEQYF
TRBD2 . TRBJ2-2 TRBV6-4 TGTGCCAGCAGTAGACTAGCGGGACCCACCGGGGAGCTGTTTTTT CASSRLAGPTGELFF
. . TRBJ2-3 TRBV18 TGTGCCAGCTCACCTCTAGCGCGAGGGGTAATTGGCACAGATACGCAGTATTTT CASSPLARGVIGTDTQYF
. . TRBJ1-2 TRBV6-1 TGTGCCAGCAGTGAAGCGCAGACGGGTGGTGGCTACACCTTC CASSEAQTGGGYTF
. . TRBJ2-7 TRBV5-1 TGCGCCAGCAGCTTGTTGATTAGAGACTACGAGCAGTACTTC CASSLLIRDYEQYF
TRBD1 . TRBJ1-2 TRBV27 TGTGCCAGCAGTTCGGGAGCAGGGGGAGCAGCTAACTATGGCTACACCTTC CASSSGAGGAANYGYTF
. . TRBJ2-3 TRBV25-1 TGTGCCAGCAGTGAACTCGGACTCGGGGCAGGGGGCACAGATACGCAGTATTTT CASSELGLGAGGTDTQYF
. . TRBJ2-2 TRBV28 TGTGCCAGCAGACCGACCCGGGTTGACACCGGGGAGCTGTTTTTT CASRPTRVDTGELFF
. . TRBJ2-3 TRBV7-2 TGTGCCAGCAGCTTAGGGTTTAGTCGCGCCTTCACAGATACGCAGTATTTT CASSLGFSRAFTDTQYF
TRBD2 . TRBJ2-1 TRBV6-1 TGTGCCAGCAGTAAAGGACTAGCGGGATTCTCCTACAATGAGCAGTTCTTC CASSKGLAGFSYNEQFF
TRBD1 . TRBJ1-4 TRBV11-2 TGTGCCAGCAGCTCCTCACCCACAGGGGCTGGTGAAAAACTGTTTTTT CASSSSPTGAGEKLFF
TRBD1 . TRBJ1-1 TRBV6-6 TGTGCCAGCAGTTATCCGGGACAGTTTATTCACACTGAAGCTTTCTTT CASSYPGQFIHTEAFF
TRBD2 . TRBJ2-1 TRBV6-5 TGTGCCAGCAGTTACCGAGGGAGCGGGAGTCCTAATGAGCAGTTCTTC CASSYRGSGSPNEQFF
. . TRBJ2-7 TRBV2 TGTGCCAGCAGTCTTCGACACCTCTACGAGCAGTACTTC CASSLRHLYEQYF
TRBD2 . TRBJ2-1 TRBV9 TGTGCCAGCAGCGTAGTGACTAGCGGGGGTGAGCAGTTCTTC CASSVVTSGGEQFF
. . TRBJ1-2 TRBV18 TGTGCCAGCTCACCACCGGGACAATTCTATGGCTACACCTTC CASSPPGQFYGYTF
. . TRBJ1-2 TRBV19 TGTGCCAGTAGGACCGGGACATCTAACTATGGCTACACCTTC CASRTGTSNYGYTF
. . TRBJ2-2 TRBV5-6 TGTGCCAGCAGCTCGACTGCGAACACCGGGGAGCTGTTTTTT CASSSTANTGELFF
. once TRBJ1-1 TRBV7-3 TGTGCCAGCAGCTTATCAGTGAACACTGAAGCTTTCTTT CASSLSVNTEAFF
. . TRBJ1-1 TRBV7-9 TGTGCCAGCAGCTTAGATACAGGGCGGGCTTTCTTT CASSLDTGRAFF
. . TRBJ2-2 TRBV5-1 TGCGCCAGCAGCTTGGGTGGGACTGGGAACACCGGGGAGCTGTTTTTT CASSLGGTGNTGELFF
TRBD1 . TRBJ1-2 TRBV5-1 TGCGCCAGCAGAGACACAGGGGGCGACTATGGCTACACCTTC CASRDTGGDYGYTF